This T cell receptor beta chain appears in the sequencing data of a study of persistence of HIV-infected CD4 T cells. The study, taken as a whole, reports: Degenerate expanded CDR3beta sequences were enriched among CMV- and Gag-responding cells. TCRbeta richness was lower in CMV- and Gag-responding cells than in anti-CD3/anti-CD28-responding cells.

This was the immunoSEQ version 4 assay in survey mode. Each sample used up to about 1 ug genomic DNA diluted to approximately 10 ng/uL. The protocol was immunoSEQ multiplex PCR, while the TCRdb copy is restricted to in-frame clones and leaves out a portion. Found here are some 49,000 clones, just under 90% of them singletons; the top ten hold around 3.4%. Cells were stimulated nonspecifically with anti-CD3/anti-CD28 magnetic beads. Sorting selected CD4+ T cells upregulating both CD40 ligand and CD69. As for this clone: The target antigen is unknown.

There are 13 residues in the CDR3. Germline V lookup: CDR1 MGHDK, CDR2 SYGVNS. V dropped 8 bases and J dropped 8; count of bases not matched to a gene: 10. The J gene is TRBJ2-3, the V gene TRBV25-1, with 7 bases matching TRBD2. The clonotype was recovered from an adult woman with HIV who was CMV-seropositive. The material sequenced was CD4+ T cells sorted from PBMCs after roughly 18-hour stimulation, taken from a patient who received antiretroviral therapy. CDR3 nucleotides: TGTGCCAGCGGGGGAGGGGCCCCCGGTACGCAGTATTTT. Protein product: CASGGGAPGTQYF.